The 10 T cell receptor beta chains listed next were all sequenced from one sample in a study of blood T cell repertoires in COVID-19. Sequencing was performed with immunoSEQ multiplex PCR; in TCRdb, only in-frame clones are kept and a portion is missing. The sample consists of 200,000 to 250,000 clones, 70% to 90% of them appearing once. The sample was PBMCs or T cells enriched from blood (not recorded which). Source of these receptors: a young man who had recovered from COVID-19.

This rearrangement joins TRBV9 to TRBJ1-1, with a tentative D call TRBD1 (6 bases). Trimming pared 1 base from V and 1 base from J, leaving 17 bases between. This CDR3 region has 17 residues. In germline, CDR1 is SGDLS, CDR2 YYNGEE. The CDR3 DNA reads as TGTGCCAGCAGCGTAATCGCAAGGTGGGGGCCGAACACTGAAGCTTTCTTT. Translated, it gives CASSVIARWGPNTEAFF. The whole variable domain, filled in from reference TRBV9 and TRBJ1-1, reads DSGVTQTPKHLITATGQRVTLRCSPRSGDLSVYWYQQSLDQGLQFLIQYYNGEERAKGNILERFSAQQFPDLHSELNLSSLELGDSALYFCASSVIARWGPNTEAFFGQGTRLTVV.

V and J are TRBV7-9 and TRBJ2-3, with D perhaps matching TRBD1 (6 bases). The CDR3 is 16 residues long. Looked up from germline, CDR1 is SEHNR and CDR2 is FQNEAQ (reference sequence). Trimming removed 5 bases from V and 0 bases from J, with 15 bases in between. CDR3 coding DNA: TGTGCCAGCAGCCAGCCCACAGGGTCCAGCACAGATACGCAGTATTTT. Protein sequence: CASSQPTGSSTDTQYF.

This rearrangement joins TRBV5-6 to TRBJ1-5; 7 bases are shared with TRBD1. After removal of 2 bases from V and 5 bases from J, the junction contained 7 bases not matched to a gene. Germline V gene lookup returns CDR1 SGHDT and CDR2 YYEEEE. The CDR3 covers 15 residues. CDR3 bases: TGTGCCAGCAGCTTATATCGGGACAGCGATCAGCCCCAGCATTTT. This sequence encodes CASSLYRDSDQPQHF.

The V call is TRBV29-1, the J call TRBJ2-7; perhaps TRBD1 as D (6 bases). The CDR3 totals 11 residues. In germline, CDR1 is SQVTM, CDR2 ANQGSEA. V lost 4 bases and J lost 7, with 11 bases in between. CDR3 sequence: CSVGTVREQYF. The CDR3 region has the DNA TGCAGCGTTGGGACAGTGCGGGAGCAGTACTTC.

The rearrangement joins TRBV11-3 to TRBJ2-5; 7 bases map to TRBD1. The CDR3 is 16 residues long. With V trimmed by 3 bases and J by 4 bases, 11 bases remained unmatched. Germline V lookup: CDR1 SGHNT, CDR2 YENEEA. CDR3 bases: TGTGCCAGCAGCTTTGGGTCAAACAGGGGCGCAGAGACCCAGTACTTC. It specifies CASSFGSNRGAETQYF. The variable domain in full, with the rest retrieved from reference TRBV11-3 and TRBJ2-5, is EAGVVQSPRYKIIEKKQPVAFWCNPISGHNTLYWYLQNLGQGPELLIRYENEEAVDDSQLPKDRFSAERLKGVDSTLKIQPAELGDSAVYLCASSFGSNRGAETQYFGPGTRLLVL.

The chain links TRBV11-2 to TRBJ2-1; 7 bases line up with TRBD2. The CDR3 spans 17 residues. With V trimmed by 2 bases and J by 1 base, 8 bases remained unmatched. Per germline, CDR1 SGHAT and CDR2 FQNNGV. CDR3 bases: TGTGCCAGCAGCTTACGTTTAGCGGGTAGGTCCTACAATGAGCAGTTCTTC. Protein: CASSLRLAGRSYNEQFF.

This clone appeared once. The chain employs TRBV7-2 and TRBJ2-5; D is unresolved. Germline CDR1 is SGHTA and CDR2 is FQGNSA. V lost 5 bases to trimming and J lost 6 bases, with 10 bases between them. This CDR3 is built from 12 residues. As DNA, the CDR3 is TGTGCCAGCAGCGGAGAGGTGAAGACCCAGTACTTC. Protein: CASSGEVKTQYF.

The chain uses TRBV24-1 and TRBJ2-1; 8 bases are a match to TRBD1. The V gene end was trimmed by 9 bases and the J gene end by 6 bases; junction bases not matched to a gene: 3. Germline values: CDR1 KGHDR, CDR2 SFDVKD. The length of the CDR3 is 12 residues. The CDR3 DNA is TGTGCCACCGAGACAGGGGCCAATGAGCAGTTCTTC. Translated, it gives CATETGANEQFF.

The rearrangement links TRBV19 to TRBJ2-1, with D possibly TRBD2 on 6 matching bases. Germline V gene data show CDR1 as LNHDA and CDR2 as SQIVND (reference sequence). V was trimmed by 0 bases and J by 9 bases, leaving 12 bases between them. The CDR3 loop spans 14 amino acids. CDR3 nucleotide sequence: TGTGCCAGTAGTATAGATGCCACCGGGGGTGAGCAGTTCTTC. It is translated as CASSIDATGGEQFF. The full variable domain, its missing parts supplied by reference TRBV19 and TRBJ2-1, is DGGITQSPKYLFRKEGQNVTLSCEQNLNHDAMYWYRQDPGQGLRLIYYSQIVNDFQKGDIAEGYSVSREKKESFPLTVTSAQKNPTAFYLCASSIDATGGEQFFGPGTRLTVL.

The chain links TRBV4-1 to TRBJ2-1, with 11 nucleotides matching TRBD2. Germline loops: CDR1 MGHRA, CDR2 YSYEKL. The ends lost 2 bases at V and 4 bases at J; junction bases unmatched: 1. The CDR3 is 15 residues long. CDR3 in DNA: TGCGCCAGCAGCCAACGGACTAGCGGGTACAATGAGCAGTTCTTC. Protein: CASSQRTSGYNEQFF.